The present T cell receptor beta chain was sequenced within a study of T-cell memory formation after mild COVID-19 (TCRdb year 2021). With regard to the full study: TCR sequence clusters from the two donors were largely donor specific. Longitudinal TCRalpha and TCRbeta repertoire sequencing tracked T-cell clones expanding and contracting after mild COVID-19 in a couple of donors. Two young, previously healthy adult volunteers, one female and one male, were included in the cohort. What the study reported, not specific to this receptor: Some responding clones were detected in pre-infection memory, which suggested that pre-existing cross-reactive memory T cells had joined the SARS-CoV-2 response. The study covered only a couple of mild cases, and larger cohorts including severe cases with pre-infection samples were considered necessary. SARS-CoV-2 specificity of the second-wave clones peaking on day 37 was not confirmed. Contracting CD4+ clones were found mainly in CM and EM memory subsets, while CD8+ clones were enriched in EMRA. Clones contracting from day 15 to 85 had balanced CD4/CD8 phenotypes, while a second wave expanding from day 15 to 37 was biased towards CD4+.

Ficoll-Paque density gradient centrifugation was the method used to isolate PBMCs. The CDR3 holds 17 amino acids from the cysteine to the phenylalanine. Only CDR3 DNA is held: 51 bases, read in frame from base 1. CDR1 and CDR2, per the germline V gene, are LGHNA and YNFKEQ. At the junction V is shortened by 4 bases and J by 0 bases, with 19 bases in between. This clonotype occurred a few times. Its specific antigen is unknown. Base qualities are not recorded, but no much larger clone differs from it by a single base. The sequencer listed for this sample is Illumina NovaSeq 6000. TCRalpha and TCRbeta cDNA libraries were built by 5'RACE with constant-segment primers, adding sample barcodes and unique molecular identifiers. RNA was extracted from every sample with Trizol reagent. Library amplification was performed in two PCR steps, and a second sample barcode and Illumina TruSeq adapters were introduced in the second step. Sequencing of the libraries was done on an Illumina NovaSeq, producing 2 x 150 bp paired-end reads. The source study handled its data this way. With migec v1.2.7, reads were demultiplexed and then collapsed into UMI-guided consensus sequences. With mixcr v2.1.11, UMI consensuses were aligned to TRA and TRB V and J templates and assembled into clonotypes. Expanded or contracted clonotypes were those called significant by both edgeR and NoisET, with noise models trained on biological replicates. edgeR calls used a false discovery rate-adjusted p below 0.01 and a log2 fold-change threshold of 1. PCA with hierarchical clustering of max-normalized trajectories of the 1000 most abundant clonotypes was used as exploratory dynamics analysis. Separately sequenced CD4+ and CD8+ repertoires were used to assign a CD4 or CD8 phenotype to each responding clone. TCRdb trimmed the raw reads at Q25, called clones with MiXCR and kept productive beta chains. Identical CDR3 protein sequences are pooled into one entry, listed with their most common genes and DNA. These V and J calls are TCRdb output, not the study's own analysis. Recorded for this sample are some 150,000 distinct CDR3 sequences; less than 20% of them occurred a single time. The ten largest clones capture around 2% of the sample.

The TCR was taken from an adult woman who had mild COVID-19 (a few samples of this study predate the infection). The sample titles of this study are shuffled in the database, so cell type and time point are left out; the donor was told from shared clones. The chain is made from TRBV4-2 and TRBJ2-7, with no confidently assigned D gene. Material for sequencing was PBMCs or a T cell subset sorted from them (not recorded which). The DNA reads as follows: TGTGCCAGCAGCCTCGCCCCGACTGCCTCAAGCTCCTACGAGCAGTACTTC. Protein translation: CASSLAPTASSSYEQYF.